This entry lists 23 T cell receptor beta chains sequenced from one sample in a study. The sorted Tregs were CD4+CD25+CD127-/low cells. Using its own MiXCR run on the 5' RACE reads, TCRdb lists one record per CDR3 protein. The sample includes about 57,000 distinct CDR3 sequences, approximately 26% of them seen just once. Sample: tumor-infiltrating Tregs sorted from the breast tumor. These receptors were taken from a female donor with breast cancer.

The chain carries TRBV20-1 and TRBJ1-2, with TRBD1 as a possible D gene (5 bases). Trimming stripped 1 base from V and 3 bases from J, with 6 bases between. This CDR3 has 12 amino acids. Germline values: CDR1 DFQATT, CDR2 SNEGSKA (reference sequence). CDR3 nucleotides: TGCAGTGCTAGAGCGGGGGACTATGGCTACACCTTC. Translated, it gives CSARAGDYGYTF.

The CDR3 DNA is TGTGCCAGCAGCGTAGTCGAGGGAACTGAAGCTTTCTTT. Protein product: CASSVVEGTEAFF. The V and J genes are TRBV9 and TRBJ1-1; the D is unclear. V lost 0 bases and J lost 5, with 8 bases in between. From germline, CDR1 is SGDLS and CDR2 YYNGEE. The CDR3 runs to 13 residues.

As concerns this clonotype: A much larger clone differs by one base, so this may be a read error. The chain recombines TRBV7-3 with TRBJ2-3; 10 bases map to TRBD1. Germline lookup yields CDR1 SGHTA and CDR2 FQGTGA. The length of the CDR3 is 15 residues. DNA for the CDR3: TGTGCCGGCAGCCTCGGGACAGGGGAGACAGATACGCAGTATTTT. It codes for CAGSLGTGETDTQYF.

The chain carries TRBV6-1 and TRBJ2-2; D assignment may be TRBD1 or TRBD2 (6 bases each). Germline CDR1 is MNHNS and CDR2 is SASEGT. Trimming shortened V by 6 bases and J by 8 bases, and 10 bases separated the two germline ends. The length of the CDR3 is 12 residues. The CDR3 coding sequence is TGTGCCAGCAGAACGGGGGCGGGGGAGCTGTTTTTT. Protein sequence: CASRTGAGELFF.

In its sample, this clonotype was seen many times. This rearrangement joins TRBV2 to TRBJ2-1; 9 positions agree with TRBD1. Germline V gene lookup returns CDR1 SNHLY and CDR2 FYNNEI. The CDR3 loop spans 14 amino acids. Unmatched junction bases numbered 5, after V lost 8 bases and J lost 3 bases. DNA of the CDR3: TGTGCCAGCCCGGGGACAGGGCTCTACAATGAGCAGTTCTTC. It is translated as CASPGTGLYNEQFF.

This clonotype turned up a few times. The chain is built from TRBV4-2 and TRBJ2-7; D is perhaps TRBD2 (6 bases). The CDR3 consists of 15 residues. Germline assignment: CDR1 LGHNA and CDR2 YNFKEQ. Between the trimmed V and J ends, which lost 0 bases and 2 bases, there was a span of 11 bases. The CDR3 spells CASSQEAGFPYEQYF. Here the CDR3 DNA reads TGTGCCAGCAGCCAAGAAGCGGGTTTTCCCTACGAGCAGTACTTC.

This clonotype came up a few times. CDR3 in DNA: TGTGCCAGCAATTTTCTAGCGGGAGGACGTAATGAGCAGTTCTTC. Translated: CASNFLAGGRNEQFF. This rearrangement joins TRBV28 to TRBJ2-1; 11 bases are shared with TRBD2. The junction had 9 bases not matched to a gene; V was cut back by 7 bases and J by 7 bases. The germline gives CDR1 MDHEN, CDR2 SYDVKM. This CDR3 spans 15 amino acids.

This clonotype was seen a few times. The rearrangement joins TRBV4-2 to TRBJ1-2, with D unclear. V lost 0 bases and J 0 bases, leaving 8 bases between the germline ends. The CDR3 runs to 15 residues. The germline gives CDR1 LGHNA, CDR2 YNFKEQ. In DNA, the CDR3 is TGTGCCAGCAGCCAAGACGGGTCTTCTAACTATGGCTACACCTTC. It encodes CASSQDGSSNYGYTF.

V is TRBV10-3 and J is TRBJ1-4, with TRBD1 matching over 7 bases. The CDR3 extends over 14 amino acids. Germline CDR1 and CDR2: ENHRY and SYGVKD. The CDR3 loop is CTSATGQNNEKLFF. The CDR3 coding sequence is TGTACCAGCGCCACGGGACAGAATAATGAAAAACTGTTTTTT.

This clonotype turned up a few times. The genes are TRBV28 and TRBJ1-3; tentatively, D is TRBD1 (5 bases). Looked up from germline, CDR1 is MDHEN and CDR2 is SYDVKM. The CDR3 contains 14 residues. Trimming left V 6 bases short and J 1 base short, with 10 bases between. The CDR3 nucleotides are TGTGCCAGCAGCACAAGGGGATCTGGAAACACCATATATTTT. Protein sequence: CASSTRGSGNTIYF.

Ten or more counts support this clonotype. V usage is TRBV5-1 and J usage is TRBJ2-7; a possible D gene is TRBD1 (6 bases). The CDR3 spans 12 residues. Germline V CDR1 and CDR2: SGHRS, YFSETQ. The V gene lost 2 bases and the J gene lost 3 bases, with 6 bases spanning the gap. In DNA, the CDR3 is TGCGCCAGCAGCTTAGGGGGCTACGAGCAGTACTTC. Protein sequence: CASSLGGYEQYF.

The rearrangement uses TRBV5-1 and TRBJ2-1, with a weak D call TRBD1 (6 bases). CDR1 and CDR2 from the germline V gene are SGHRS and YFSETQ. V was trimmed by 3 bases and J by 8 bases, leaving 12 bases between them. The CDR3 is made up of 13 amino acids. The CDR3 DNA sequence: TGCGCCAGCAGCTCACAGGGATTCGATGAGCAGTTCTTC. Its translation is CASSSQGFDEQFF.

Turning to this clonotype: Possible read error: a much larger clone is one base away. This chain joins TRBV20-1 and TRBJ1-6, with D tentatively TRBD1 (5 bases). Germline V gene data show CDR1 as DFQATT and CDR2 as SNEGSKA (reference sequence). This CDR3 spans 16 amino acids. DNA for the CDR3: TGCAGTACTAGAGAGAACCGGGACGGGGGATATTCACCCCTCCACTTT. This encodes CSTRENRDGGYSPLHF.

The chain combines TRBV10-2 with TRBJ2-3, with D perhaps assigned TRBD1 or TRBD2 (6 bases each). Germline CDR1 and CDR2: WSHSY and SAAADI. The CDR3 length is 15 residues. V dropped 2 bases and J dropped 6 bases, with 15 bases sitting between them. In DNA, the CDR3 is TGCGCCAGCAGTGAGGGAGGGGGTGAGACGGATACGCAGTATTTT. As protein: CASSEGGGETDTQYF.

This clonotype occurred many times. The rearrangement uses TRBV25-1 and TRBJ2-3; D assignment may be TRBD1 or TRBD2 (5 bases each). This CDR3 is built from 18 residues. Germline lookup yields CDR1 MGHDK and CDR2 SYGVNS. Deletions cut 2 bases from V and 0 bases from J, with 18 bases between. For the CDR3, the DNA is TGTGCCAGCAGTGAAAGGTCATTGGGCTGGGGGAGCACAGATACGCAGTATTTT. Protein sequence: CASSERSLGWGSTDTQYF.

The J gene is TRBJ2-5, the V gene TRBV7-9; TRBD2 might be the D (6 bases). Germline loops: CDR1 SEHNR, CDR2 FQNEAQ (reference sequence). This CDR3 has 13 amino acids. The ends were cut back, 5 bases at V and 5 bases at J, with 12 bases in the middle. The CDR3 here is CASSVDRGETQYF. In nucleotides, the CDR3 is TGTGCCAGCAGCGTAGACCGGGGGGAGACCCAGTACTTC.

This clonotype was picked up a small number of times. V gene TRBV7-2 combines with J gene TRBJ2-4; D might be TRBD2 (5 bases). The germline V and J ends were trimmed by 1 base and 15 bases, with 13 bases remaining between them. Germline V gene sequence: CDR1 SGHTA, CDR2 FQGNSA. CDR3 length equals 12 residues. CDR3 in DNA: TGTGCCAGCAGCTTAGTTTCGGGGTTGTGGTACTTC. It encodes CASSLVSGLWYF. The whole variable domain, filled in from reference TRBV7-2 and TRBJ2-4, reads GAGVSQSPSNKVTEKGKDVELRCDPISGHTALYWYRQSLGQGLEFLIYFQGNSAPDKSGLPSDRFSAERTGGSVSTLTIQRTQQEDSAVYLCASSLVSGLWYFGAGTRLSVL.

The V call is TRBV25-1, the J call TRBJ2-7, with 7 bases identical to TRBD2. The germline CDR1 and CDR2 sequences are MGHDK and SYGVNS. Germline trimming cut 5 bases from V and 4 bases from J; bases unmatched to any gene: 8. This CDR3 region has 14 residues. The CDR3 coding sequence is TGTGCCAGCAGTCGGGGGAGGGCTTCTTACGAGCAGTACTTC. It specifies CASSRGRASYEQYF.

The genes are TRBV29-1 and TRBJ2-5; tentative D call: TRBD1 (5 bases). The germline V and J ends were trimmed by 4 bases and 5 bases, with 14 bases remaining between them. The CDR3 loop spans 13 amino acids. CDR1 and CDR2 (germline): SQVTM, ANQGSEA. This chain's CDR3 is CSVATEPNETQYF. The CDR3 coding sequence is TGCAGCGTTGCGACAGAGCCCAACGAGACCCAGTACTTC. The full variable domain, in which reference TRBV29-1 and TRBJ2-5 provide the parts outside the CDR3, is SAVISQKPSRDICQRGTSLTIQCQVDSQVTMMFWYRQQPGQSLTLIATANQGSEATYESGFVIDKFPISRPNLTFSTLTVSNMSPEDSSIYLCSVATEPNETQYFGPGTRLLVL.

This clonotype came up many times. The chain recombines TRBV3-1 with TRBJ2-2, with 11 bases aligning to TRBD2. The CDR3 consists of 15 residues. The J segment lost 5 bases and the V segment lost 1 base, leaving 0 bases of the junction unmatched. From germline, CDR1 is LGHDT and CDR2 YNNKEL (reference sequence). As DNA, the CDR3 is TGTGCCAGCAGCCAAGGGACTAGCGGGACCGGGGAGCTGTTTTTT. It translates to CASSQGTSGTGELFF.

Concerning this clonotype: At one of its ends the junction is not consistent with the germline gene, which may arise from a read error. The J gene is TRBJ2-6, the V gene TRBV29-1, with D perhaps matching TRBD1 or TRBD2 (5 bases each). The germline CDR1 and CDR2 sequences are SQVTM and ANQGSEA. The CDR3 is 15 residues long. The CDR3 DNA reads as TGCAGCGTTGAAGCGAGGGGCTCTGGGGCCAACGTCCCGACTTTC. This encodes CSVEARGSGANVPTF.

There are a few counts of this clonotype. The CDR3 nucleotides read TGTGCCAGCAACGGGATCCTAGCCAAAAACATTCAGTACTTC. Translation gives CASNGILAKNIQYF. The rearrangement uses TRBV9 and TRBJ2-4; perhaps TRBD2 as D (5 bases). Germline V gene lookup returns CDR1 SGDLS and CDR2 YYNGEE. The CDR3 is made up of 14 amino acids. V dropped 6 bases and J dropped 0 bases, with 10 bases sitting between them. Variable domain in full (rest from reference TRBV9 and TRBJ2-4): DSGVTQTPKHLITATGQRVTLRCSPRSGDLSVYWYQQSLDQGLQFLIQYYNGEERAKGNILERFSAQQFPDLHSELNLSSLELGDSALYFCASNGILAKNIQYFGAGTRLSVL.

This clonotype was seen at least ten times. The V gene is TRBV18, the J gene TRBJ2-1; D uncertain. In germline, CDR1 is KGHSH, CDR2 LQKENI. The V and J ends lost 1 base and 0 bases respectively, with 13 bases between them. This CDR3 contains 17 residues. The CDR3 protein is CASSPQVLYLSYNEQFF. CDR3 coding DNA: TGTGCCAGCTCACCACAGGTCTTATATCTCTCCTACAATGAGCAGTTCTTC.